The next 30 T cell receptor beta chains were all read from a single sample in a study of T cell responses to AZD1222 COVID-19 vaccine. Clones were read by immunoSEQ multiplex PCR, and TCRdb kept only the in-frame ones, dropping some. The sample includes 95,000 to 150,000 clones, 80% to 90% of them seen just once. The source material was peripheral blood, sampled on day 0 of AZD1222 vaccination. Receptor source: an adult in good health.

The V call is TRBV7-3, the J call TRBJ1-1; possibly TRBD1 for D (6 bases). This CDR3 is 15 amino acids long. Germline V CDR1 and CDR2: SGHTA, FQGTGA. V lost 3 bases, J lost 2 bases, and 13 bases lay in between. The CDR3, as DNA: TGTGCCAGCAGCTTTGCGGGGGGCCCCAACACTGAAGCTTTCTTT. It translates to CASSFAGGPNTEAFF.

V gene TRBV5-1 combines with J gene TRBJ2-3, with 9 bases fitting TRBD2. Trimming cost V 0 bases and J 4 bases; bases outside gene matches: 0. CDR1 is SGHRS and CDR2 is YFSETQ in the germline V gene. The length of the CDR3 is 14 residues. CDR3 sequence reads: CASSLGLAADTQYF. The CDR3 region has the DNA TGCGCCAGCAGCTTGGGACTAGCGGCAGATACGCAGTATTTT.

The genes are TRBV19 and TRBJ1-2, with 7 nucleotides matching TRBD1. This CDR3 has 13 amino acids. V was pared by 6 bases and J by 9 bases, with 10 bases of the junction left unmatched. The germline V gene has CDR1 LNHDA and CDR2 SQIVND (reference sequence). CDR3 coding DNA: TGTGCCAGTAGCCCGGGACAGTTCGGCAGCTACACCTTC. This encodes CASSPGQFGSYTF.

The rearrangement joins TRBV6-1 to TRBJ1-2; tentative D call: TRBD1 (5 bases). This CDR3 region has 13 residues. Per the germline V gene, CDR1 is MNHNS and CDR2 is SASEGT. V was cut by 3 bases and J by 4 bases, with 9 bases left in between. CDR3 amino acids: CASSDRASYGYTF. DNA of the CDR3: TGTGCCAGCAGTGACAGGGCGAGCTATGGCTACACCTTC.

V and J are TRBV27 and TRBJ1-3; D uncertain. The CDR3 is 15 amino acids. Germline V gene sequence: CDR1 MNHEY, CDR2 SMNVEV (reference sequence). V was shortened by 0 bases and J by 1 base, with 7 bases between the two germline ends. The CDR3 protein is CASSLSRDSGNTIYF. CDR3 coding DNA: TGTGCCAGCAGTTTATCAAGAGATTCTGGAAACACCATATATTTT.

This clone was seen a handful of times. The rearrangement uses TRBV9 and TRBJ2-2; 7 nucleotides match TRBD2. The CDR3 is made up of 15 amino acids. The germline CDR1 and CDR2 sequences are SGDLS and YYNGEE. V was pared by 4 bases and J by 5 bases, with 8 bases of the junction left unmatched. This CDR3 reads CASSPGLEGTGELFF. CDR3 coding DNA: TGTGCCAGCAGCCCCGGACTAGAGGGGACCGGGGAGCTGTTTTTT.

This rearrangement joins TRBV5-1 to TRBJ2-3, with D perhaps TRBD2 (6 bases). The V and J ends lost 3 bases and 2 bases respectively, with 7 bases between them. Germline V CDR1 and CDR2: SGHRS, YFSETQ. This CDR3 is 13 amino acids long. DNA of the CDR3: TGCGCCAGCAGCTCGGGGGTCACAGATACGCAGTATTTT. This codes for CASSSGVTDTQYF.

CDR3 DNA: TGTGCCAGCAGCAACCGGGACAGGGTCTCTGGGGCCAACGTCCTGACTTTC. As protein: CASSNRDRVSGANVLTF. The chain couples TRBV7-3 to TRBJ2-6; 9 bases line up with TRBD1. V lost 5 bases to trimming and J lost 0 bases; unmatched junction nucleotides: 5. CDR3 length equals 17 residues. The germline gives CDR1 SGHTA, CDR2 FQGTGA.

The chain joins TRBV6-6 to TRBJ2-2, with a possible D match to TRBD1 (6 bases). CDR1 MNHNY and CDR2 SVGAGI come from the germline V gene (reference sequence). The CDR3 contains 15 residues. V was trimmed by 4 bases and J by 5 bases, leaving 14 bases between them. The CDR3 DNA reads TGTGCCAGCAGTTCGACAGGACCAAGGACCGGGGAGCTGTTTTTT. Protein product: CASSSTGPRTGELFF.

This clone came up once. J is TRBJ2-5 and V is TRBV10-3; TRBD1 might be the D (6 bases). The CDR3 spans 14 residues. Germline assignment: CDR1 ENHRY and CDR2 SYGVKD. With 0 bases removed from V and 3 bases from J, the gap between germline ends came to 8 bases. The CDR3 coding sequence is TGTGCCATCAGTGAGTCGACAGGAGAAGAGACCCAGTACTTC. Translating it yields CAISESTGEETQYF.

The chain has TRBV7-3 and TRBJ2-1, with 14 bases matching TRBD2. V lost 0 bases and J lost 9; bases outside the gene matches: 7. This CDR3 is built from 17 residues. Germline CDR1 reads SGHTA; CDR2 reads FQGTGA. The CDR3 DNA sequence: TGTGCCAGCAGCTTAACGGGGACTAGCGGGAGAGGGGGTGAGCAGTTCTTC. Protein sequence: CASSLTGTSGRGGEQFF.

The rearrangement joins TRBV29-1 to TRBJ1-5, with TRBD1 matching over 10 bases. After removal of 6 bases from V and 5 bases from J, the junction contained 7 bases not matched to a gene. The CDR3 sequence is 14 residues long. Germline V gene lookup returns CDR1 SQVTM and CDR2 ANQGSEA. The CDR3 protein is CSVGTGAPDQPQHF. As DNA, the CDR3 is TGCAGCGTCGGGACAGGGGCCCCCGATCAGCCCCAGCATTTT.

This chain uses TRBV7-9 with TRBJ2-7; possibly TRBD1 for D (6 bases). V shed 5 bases and J shed 6 bases, with 11 bases lying between them. Germline values: CDR1 SEHNR, CDR2 FQNEAQ (reference sequence). This CDR3 has 12 amino acids. Written as DNA, the CDR3 is TGTGCCAGCAGCCCAACAGGGAGCGAGCAGTACTTC. Protein product: CASSPTGSEQYF.

The V gene is TRBV28, the J gene TRBJ1-1, with D possibly being TRBD1 (5 bases). CDR3 length: 14 residues. The germline V gene has CDR1 MDHEN and CDR2 SYDVKM. The V end was cut by 6 bases, the J end by 4 bases, with 15 bases between. Here the CDR3 DNA reads TGTGCCAGCAGCCCAAGTGGGGCTGGCACTGAAGCTTTCTTT. It specifies CASSPSGAGTEAFF.

In nucleotides, the CDR3 is TGCAGCGCGGTGGACGGAAGAACCTACGAGCAGTACTTC. It is translated as CSAVDGRTYEQYF. The genes are TRBV29-1 and TRBJ2-7; the D is unclear. This CDR3 region has 13 residues. Germline assignment: CDR1 SQVTM and CDR2 ANQGSEA. V lost 7 bases, J lost 2 bases, and 15 bases lay in between.

J is TRBJ2-7 and V is TRBV5-1; the match to TRBD1 covers 8 bases. V lost 4 bases, J lost 4 bases, and 7 bases stayed unmatched. Looked up from germline, CDR1 is SGHRS and CDR2 is YFSETQ. The CDR3 loop spans 14 amino acids. CDR3 DNA: TGCGCCAGCAGCCAGCAGGGGGCGGATTACGAGCAGTACTTC. Protein product: CASSQQGADYEQYF.

The chain recombines TRBV7-3 with TRBJ2-3; D perhaps matches TRBD2 (5 bases). The CDR3 is 14 residues long. Trimming took 5 bases from V and 8 from J, leaving 17 bases between them. In germline, CDR1 is SGHTA, CDR2 FQGTGA. DNA for the CDR3: TGTGCCAGCAGCAATACCGGTGGAGGAGGTACGCAGTATTTT. This encodes CASSNTGGGGTQYF.

This clone has more than one count but fewer than ten. This rearrangement joins TRBV6-5 to TRBJ1-1, with D unresolved. The germline CDR1 and CDR2 sequences are MNHEY and SVGAGI. The CDR3 has 14 residues. Deletions cut 7 bases from V and 0 bases from J, with 12 bases between. CDR3 sequence: CASTAPGMNTEAFF. The CDR3 nucleotides are TGTGCCAGCACCGCACCCGGGATGAACACTGAAGCTTTCTTT.

The chain uses TRBV6-6 and TRBJ2-7, with a tentative D call TRBD1 (6 bases). The CDR3 loop spans 13 amino acids. Germline lookup yields CDR1 MNHNY and CDR2 SVGAGI (reference sequence). V shed 6 bases and J shed 5 bases, with 14 bases lying between them. As DNA, the CDR3 is TGTGCCAGCAGGGGGGCAGGGTCGAACGAGCAGTACTTC. Translated: CASRGAGSNEQYF.

V usage is TRBV11-3 and J usage is TRBJ2-3; D could derive from TRBD1 or TRBD2 (5 bases each). This CDR3 region has 13 residues. Germline CDR1 and CDR2: SGHNT and YENEEA. The V and J ends lost 4 bases and 9 bases respectively, with 14 bases between them. The CDR3 reads CASSSYGTRTQYF. CDR3 in DNA: TGTGCCAGCAGCTCCTACGGGACCAGGACGCAGTATTTT.

This sequence joins TRBV7-9 and TRBJ1-2; D ambiguous. The CDR3 length is 14 residues. Germline assignment: CDR1 SEHNR and CDR2 FQNEAQ (reference sequence). Trimming stripped 7 bases from V and 2 bases from J, with 14 bases between. The CDR3, as DNA: TGTGCCAGCATCAACCCCGGGGTGAACTATGGCTACACCTTC. Protein: CASINPGVNYGYTF.

This rearrangement joins TRBV9 to TRBJ1-2; 8 bases map to TRBD1. CDR1 and CDR2 from the germline V gene are SGDLS and YYNGEE. The CDR3 covers 15 residues. V shed 4 bases and J 7 bases; nucleotides not matched to a gene: 12. Here the CDR3 reads CASSTRQGSDGGYTF. CDR3 bases: TGTGCCAGCAGCACCCGACAGGGGTCGGACGGTGGCTACACCTTC.

The rearrangement uses TRBV7-6 and TRBJ2-3, with 12 bases fitting TRBD2. The germline V gene has CDR1 SGHVS and CDR2 FNYEAQ. After removal of 5 bases from V and 6 bases from J, the junction contained 12 bases not matched to a gene. The CDR3 has 17 residues. For the CDR3, the DNA is TGTGCCAGCAGCCTAGGGACTAGCGGGCCCCGAACGGATACGCAGTATTTT. Residues: CASSLGTSGPRTDTQYF.

The chain joins TRBV19 to TRBJ2-7; 8 bases match TRBD1. V was pared by 5 bases and J by 0 bases, with 3 bases of the junction left unmatched. Per the germline V gene, CDR1 is LNHDA and CDR2 is SQIVND (reference sequence). The CDR3 extends over 14 amino acids. The CDR3 coding sequence is TGTGCCAGTAGTGTCCAGGGGGCCTCCTACGAGCAGTACTTC. This sequence encodes CASSVQGASYEQYF.

V usage is TRBV24-1 and J usage is TRBJ1-2, with 9 bases identical to TRBD1. The CDR3 is 15 amino acids. Germline V CDR1 and CDR2: KGHDR, SFDVKD. V trimming: 4 bases; J trimming: 5 bases; junction bases outside the gene matches: 7. CDR3 region: CATSDPGTGRYGYTF. The CDR3 DNA reads as TGTGCCACCAGTGACCCTGGGACAGGGAGGTATGGCTACACCTTC.

This chain joins TRBV21-1 and TRBJ2-7; TRBD1 is taken as the D call from the table, unchecked against the DNA. TRBV21-1 is shown as a pseudogene. The CDR3 length is 14 residues. This CDR3 is CASSTQIDSYEQYF. In nucleotides, the CDR3 is TGTGCCAGCAGCACACAAATAGACAGCTACGAGCAGTACTTC.

The chain is built from TRBV10-2 and TRBJ2-7, with TRBD2 matching 13 bases. This CDR3 is 15 amino acids long. Germline CDR1 WSHSY, CDR2 SAAADI. J lost 4 bases, V lost 10 bases, and 10 bases had no gene match. CDR3 in DNA: TGCGCCACTAAAGGACTAGCGGGAGTCAGGTACGAGCAGTACTTC. Its protein is CATKGLAGVRYEQYF.

The chain employs TRBV3-1 (or the pseudogene TRBV3-2) and TRBJ1-2; 7 nucleotides agree with TRBD1. V was clipped by 5 bases and J by 7 bases; unmatched bases: 4. The germline V gene encodes CDR1 LGHDT and CDR2 YNNKEL (reference sequence). The CDR3 runs to 12 residues. The CDR3 coding sequence is TGTGCCAGCAGCGCGACAGGGTCTGGCTACACCTTC. Protein: CASSATGSGYTF.

The gene calls are TRBV30 and TRBJ2-1; D is ambiguous. The germline gives CDR1 GTSNPN, CDR2 SVGIG (reference sequence). With 0 bases removed from V and 10 bases from J, the gap between germline ends came to 7 bases. The CDR3 runs 11 residues. CDR3 region: CAWSVVNEQFF. Here the CDR3 DNA reads TGTGCCTGGAGTGTGGTGAACGAGCAGTTCTTC.

The chain joins TRBV6-1 to TRBJ2-3; 9 bases align to TRBD1. The CDR3 consists of 16 residues. With 2 bases clipped from V and 5 bases from J, the junction kept 8 bases outside the gene matches. CDR1 and CDR2 from the germline V gene are MNHNS and SASEGT. The CDR3 is CASSESVQGARDTQYF. The CDR3 bases are TGTGCCAGCAGTGAAAGCGTACAGGGGGCAAGAGATACGCAGTATTTT.